The 16 T cell receptor beta chains below all came from one sample that was sequenced in a study of T cell repertoires in cytomegalovirus infection (dated by TCRdb to between 2018 and 2021). Interpreted using the paper, the treatment or condition label stands for: in vitro stimulation with specific CMV peptide epitopes to enrich CMV-specific T cells. Their antigen targets remain unknown. Sequencing was performed on an Illumina HiSeq 1500. TCRdb passed the public sequencing reads through fastp at Q25 and MiXCR, retaining productive beta sequences. Every distinct CDR3 protein forms one entry, paired with its most common genes and DNA. Across this sample there are roughly 500,000 distinct CDR3 sequences, with about 44% seen only once. Around 45% of the sample belongs to the ten largest clones. This specimen was cultured PBMCs, taken from culture after CMV antigen stimulation. These receptors were obtained from a human donor in good health (CMV status not recorded). Some clones in this sample may be carry-over from other donors' samples.

The rearrangement uses TRBV6-1 and TRBJ2-1; 9 nucleotides align to TRBD2. The CDR3 is 16 amino acids. The germline gives CDR1 MNHNS, CDR2 SASEGT. The J segment lost 4 bases and the V segment lost 5 bases, leaving 9 bases of the junction unmatched. The DNA for the CDR3 is TGTGCCAGCAGTTACAGTCCTAGCGGGGTTTACAATGAGCAGTTCTTC. Encoded protein: CASSYSPSGVYNEQFF.

The chain uses TRBV7-6 and TRBJ2-1; D remains unclear. V was clipped by 1 base and J by 8 bases, with 9 bases between them. Per germline, CDR1 SGHVS and CDR2 FNYEAQ. The CDR3 contains 13 residues. As DNA, the CDR3 is TGTGCCAGCAGCTTAGAATCGTCTGATGAGCAGTTCTTC. Translating gives CASSLESSDEQFF.

V and J are TRBV7-6 and TRBJ2-2, with no clear D. V was cut by 1 base and J by 3 bases, with 12 bases left in between. The CDR3 contains 16 residues. Germline V gene data show CDR1 as SGHVS and CDR2 as FNYEAQ. The CDR3 sequence: CASSLENAMDTGELFF. CDR3 nucleotides: TGTGCCAGCAGCTTAGAAAATGCGATGGACACCGGGGAGCTGTTTTTT.

This chain uses TRBV6-5 with TRBJ2-2; D is uncertain. CDR1 and CDR2 (germline): MNHEY, SVGAGI. V lost 6 bases and J 10 bases, leaving 18 bases between the germline ends. The length of the CDR3 is 14 residues. The CDR3 is CASSRRPTFSELFF. The CDR3 region has the DNA TGTGCCAGCAGCCGGCGGCCGACTTTTTCGGAGCTGTTTTTT.

J is TRBJ2-1 and V is TRBV19, with D possibly TRBD2 on 6 matching bases. Trimming pared 3 bases from V and 5 bases from J, leaving 14 bases between. Per germline, CDR1 LNHDA and CDR2 SQIVND (reference sequence). The CDR3 is 15 residues long. The CDR3 sequence is CASSMGTAGHNEQFF. The CDR3 DNA reads as TGTGCCAGTAGTATGGGGACTGCCGGTCACAATGAGCAGTTCTTC.

Comments on this clonotype: Because it lacks the conserved phenylalanine or tryptophan at the end, this CDR3 is likely a read error. The rearrangement joins TRBV7-6 to TRBJ1-1; a possible D gene is TRBD1 (6 bases). The CDR3 spans 14 residues. Looked up from germline, CDR1 is SGHVS and CDR2 is FNYEAQ. With 4 bases removed from V and 1 base from J, the gap between germline ends came to 10 bases. The CDR3: CASSSPTGNTEAFL. The CDR3 DNA reads as TGTGCCAGCAGCTCTCCGACAGGGAACACTGAAGCTTTCCTT.

This clonotype was seen more than once but under ten times. The CDR3 coding sequence is TGTGCCACCAGCAGAGTCAGGGTAGATGGCTATGGCTACACCTTC. Protein: CATSRVRVDGYGYTF. The chain employs TRBV15 and TRBJ1-2; possible D gene TRBD1, 5 bases. The CDR3 sequence is 15 residues long. V was trimmed by 1 base and J by 4 bases, leaving 13 bases between them. Germline-derived CDR1 and CDR2 are LNHNV and YYDKDF (reference sequence).

A few counts support this clonotype. The V and J genes are TRBV7-2 and TRBJ2-1, with D maybe TRBD2 (6 bases). The V and J ends lost 4 bases and 1 base respectively, with 11 bases between them. Per the germline V gene, CDR1 is SGHTA and CDR2 is FQGNSA. CDR3 length equals 15 residues. The CDR3 spells CASSSFGGSYNEQFF. CDR3 nucleotides: TGTGCCAGCAGCTCCTTCGGGGGATCCTACAATGAGCAGTTCTTC.

This clonotype was found once. This chain joins TRBV12-3 or TRBV12-4 and TRBJ2-3; TRBD2 agrees at 11 bases. V lost 5 bases, J lost 2 bases, and 3 bases stayed unmatched. The CDR3 sequence is 15 residues long. DNA of the CDR3: TGTGCCAGCAGTAAGACTAGCGGGAACACAGATACGCAGTATTTT. This gives the protein CASSKTSGNTDTQYF.

This rearrangement joins TRBV7-9 to TRBJ2-7; tentatively, D is TRBD2 (5 bases). The CDR3 has 18 residues. V was shortened by 5 bases and J by 5 bases, with 28 bases between the two germline ends. Germline assignment: CDR1 SEHNR and CDR2 FQNEAQ (reference sequence). The CDR3 sequence is CASSEGTVGLANEDEQYF. CDR3 bases: TGTGCCAGCAGCGAGGGAACGGTTGGCCTAGCTAACGAGGACGAGCAGTACTTC.

This clonotype was seen only a few times. V gene TRBV28 combines with J gene TRBJ2-7; 9 bases map to TRBD1. Germline CDR1 MDHEN, CDR2 SYDVKM. The CDR3 runs to 15 residues. The trim removed 7 bases at V and 1 base at J, leaving 8 bases unmatched. As DNA, the CDR3 is TGTGCCAGCACCGGTCCAGGGACAGGGTCCTACGAGCAGTACTTC. This codes for CASTGPGTGSYEQYF.

The genes are TRBV6-2 or TRBV6-3 and TRBJ2-1; D may correspond to TRBD1 or TRBD2 (6 bases each). Germline CDR1 MNHEY, CDR2 SVGEGT. CDR3 length: 13 amino acids. Trimming shortened V by 10 bases and J by 7 bases, and 17 bases separated the two germline ends. The CDR3 DNA is TGTGCCACCGAAACGACAGGAGGGAATGAGCAGTTCTTC. Protein sequence: CATETTGGNEQFF.

This clonotype came up a few times. The CDR3 DNA reads as TGTGCCAGCAAAAGACTAGCGGGAGAAGAGACCCAGTACTTC. It specifies CASKRLAGEETQYF. The chain couples TRBV7-7 to TRBJ2-5, with 12 positions matching TRBD2. The trim removed 7 bases at V and 3 bases at J, leaving 3 bases unmatched. CDR1 is SSHAT and CDR2 is FNYEAQ in the germline V gene (reference sequence). This CDR3 is 14 amino acids long.

This clonotype was found a few times. The V call is TRBV7-6, the J call TRBJ1-2; D unresolved. The CDR3 loop spans 13 amino acids. Trimming pared 9 bases from V and 0 bases from J, leaving 11 bases between. Germline V gives CDR1 SGHVS, CDR2 FNYEAQ. CDR3 residues: CASSLTTNYGYTF. In DNA form, the CDR3 reads TGTGCCAGTTCGCTTACTACTAACTATGGCTACACCTTC.

The rearrangement links TRBV7-2 to TRBJ2-6; either TRBD1 or TRBD2 may supply D (5 bases each). This CDR3 is 14 amino acids long. V dropped 5 bases and J dropped 2 bases, with 7 bases sitting between them. Germline lookup yields CDR1 SGHTA and CDR2 FQGNSA. The CDR3 coding sequence is TGTGCCAGCAGCATGGGACCTGGGGCCAACGTCCTGACTTTC. Translation gives CASSMGPGANVLTF.

The chain combines TRBV12-3 or TRBV12-4 with TRBJ1-2, with 12 bases fitting TRBD1. Trimming cost V 6 bases and J 8 bases; bases outside gene matches: 7. The CDR3 has 14 residues. CDR3 sequence (DNA): TGTGCCAGCAGCACCGGGACAGGGGGCCGGGGCTACACCTTC. Protein: CASSTGTGGRGYTF.